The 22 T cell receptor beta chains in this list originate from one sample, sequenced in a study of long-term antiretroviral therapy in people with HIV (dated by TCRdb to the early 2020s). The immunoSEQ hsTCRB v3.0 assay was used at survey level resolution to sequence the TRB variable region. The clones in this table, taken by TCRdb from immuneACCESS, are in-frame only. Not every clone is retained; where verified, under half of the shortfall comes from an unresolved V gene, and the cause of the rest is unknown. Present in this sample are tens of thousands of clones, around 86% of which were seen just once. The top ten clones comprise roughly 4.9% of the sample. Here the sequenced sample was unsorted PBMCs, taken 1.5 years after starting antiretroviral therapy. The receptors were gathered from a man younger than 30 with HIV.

The CDR3 bases are TGTGCCAGCAGCCTTGGGACTAGGACTGAAGCTTTCTTT. Protein: CASSLGTRTEAFF. The chain links TRBV7-9 to TRBJ1-1, with D tentatively TRBD1 (5 bases). The germline V and J ends were trimmed by 5 bases and 5 bases, with 12 bases remaining between them. This CDR3 has 13 amino acids. The V gene's germline CDR1 is SEHNR and CDR2 FQNEAQ (reference sequence).

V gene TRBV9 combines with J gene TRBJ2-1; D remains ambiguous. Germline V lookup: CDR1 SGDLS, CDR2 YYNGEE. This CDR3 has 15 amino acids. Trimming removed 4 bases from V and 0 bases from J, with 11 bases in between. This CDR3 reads CASSSDPSSYNEQFF. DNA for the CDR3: TGTGCCAGCAGCTCAGACCCCAGCTCCTACAATGAGCAGTTCTTC.

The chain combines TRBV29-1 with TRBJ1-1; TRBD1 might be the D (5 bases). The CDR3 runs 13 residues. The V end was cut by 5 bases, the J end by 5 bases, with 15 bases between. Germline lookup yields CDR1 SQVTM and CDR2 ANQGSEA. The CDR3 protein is CSVWDSVGTEAFF. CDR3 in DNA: TGCAGCGTTTGGGACTCCGTGGGAACTGAAGCTTTCTTT.

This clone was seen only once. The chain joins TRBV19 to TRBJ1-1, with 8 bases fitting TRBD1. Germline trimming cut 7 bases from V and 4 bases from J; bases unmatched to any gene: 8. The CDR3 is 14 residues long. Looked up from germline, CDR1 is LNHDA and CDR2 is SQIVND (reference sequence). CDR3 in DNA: TGTGCCAGTACCTCGGACAGGGCGGGCACTGAAGCTTTCTTT. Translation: CASTSDRAGTEAFF. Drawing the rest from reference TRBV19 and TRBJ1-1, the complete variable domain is DGGITQSPKYLFRKEGQNVTLSCEQNLNHDAMYWYRQDPGQGLRLIYYSQIVNDFQKGDIAEGYSVSREKKESFPLTVTSAQKNPTAFYLCASTSDRAGTEAFFGQGTRLTVV.

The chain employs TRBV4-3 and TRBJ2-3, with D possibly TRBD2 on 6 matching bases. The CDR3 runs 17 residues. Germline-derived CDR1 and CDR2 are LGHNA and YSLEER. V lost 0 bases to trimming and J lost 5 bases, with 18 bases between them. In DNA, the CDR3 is TGCGCCAGCAGCCAAGATCTTATTCGGGGGTTGGTAGATACGCAGTATTTT. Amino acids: CASSQDLIRGLVDTQYF.

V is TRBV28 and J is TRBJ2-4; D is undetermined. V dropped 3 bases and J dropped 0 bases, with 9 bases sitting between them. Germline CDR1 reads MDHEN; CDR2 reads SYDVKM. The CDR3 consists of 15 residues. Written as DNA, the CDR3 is TGTGCCAGCAGTTTTGCCCAAGTAGCCAAAAACATTCAGTACTTC. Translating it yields CASSFAQVAKNIQYF.

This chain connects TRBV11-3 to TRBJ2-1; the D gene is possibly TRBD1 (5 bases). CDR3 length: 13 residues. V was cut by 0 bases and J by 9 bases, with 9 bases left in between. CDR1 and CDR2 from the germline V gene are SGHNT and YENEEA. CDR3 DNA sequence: TGTGCCAGCAGCTTAGATCAGGGCGGTGAGCAGTTCTTC. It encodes CASSLDQGGEQFF.

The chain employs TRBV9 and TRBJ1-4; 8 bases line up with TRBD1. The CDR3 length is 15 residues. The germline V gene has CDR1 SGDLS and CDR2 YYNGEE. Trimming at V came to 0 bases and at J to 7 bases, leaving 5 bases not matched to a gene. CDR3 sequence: CASSVGDRLSEKLFF. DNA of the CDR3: TGTGCCAGCAGCGTAGGGGACAGGTTAAGTGAAAAACTGTTTTTT.

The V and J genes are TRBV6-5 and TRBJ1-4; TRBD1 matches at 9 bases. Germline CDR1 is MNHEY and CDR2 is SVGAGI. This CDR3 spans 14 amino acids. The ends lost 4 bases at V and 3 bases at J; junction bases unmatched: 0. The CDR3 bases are TGTGCCAGCAGTTGGGACAGGGCTAATGAAAAACTGTTTTTT. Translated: CASSWDRANEKLFF.

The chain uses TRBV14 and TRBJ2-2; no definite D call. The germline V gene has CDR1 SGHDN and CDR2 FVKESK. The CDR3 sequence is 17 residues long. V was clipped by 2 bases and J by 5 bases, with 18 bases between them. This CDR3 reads CASSQTARGFGTGELFF. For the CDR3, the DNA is TGTGCCAGCAGCCAAACCGCACGTGGGTTTGGGACCGGGGAGCTGTTTTTT.

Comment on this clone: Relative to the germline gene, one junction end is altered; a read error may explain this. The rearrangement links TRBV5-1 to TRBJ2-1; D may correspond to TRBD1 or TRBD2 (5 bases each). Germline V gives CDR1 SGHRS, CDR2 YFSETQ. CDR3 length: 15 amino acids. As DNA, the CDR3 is TGCGCCAGCACCCGTTCCGGGACCCCCGGGACCCAGGCGATCTTC. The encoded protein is CASTRSGTPGTQAIF.

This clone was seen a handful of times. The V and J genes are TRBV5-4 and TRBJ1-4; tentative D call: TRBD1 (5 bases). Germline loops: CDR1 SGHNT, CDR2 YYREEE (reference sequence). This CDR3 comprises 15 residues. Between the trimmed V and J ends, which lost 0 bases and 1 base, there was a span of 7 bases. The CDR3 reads CASSLGGETNEKLFF. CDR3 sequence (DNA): TGTGCCAGCAGCTTGGGGGGGGAAACTAATGAAAAACTGTTTTTT.

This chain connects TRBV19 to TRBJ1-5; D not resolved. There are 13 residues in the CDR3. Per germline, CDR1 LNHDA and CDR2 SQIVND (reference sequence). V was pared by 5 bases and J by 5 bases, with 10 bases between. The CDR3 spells CASSRSRDQPQHF. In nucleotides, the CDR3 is TGTGCCAGTAGTCGTAGCCGAGATCAGCCCCAGCATTTT.

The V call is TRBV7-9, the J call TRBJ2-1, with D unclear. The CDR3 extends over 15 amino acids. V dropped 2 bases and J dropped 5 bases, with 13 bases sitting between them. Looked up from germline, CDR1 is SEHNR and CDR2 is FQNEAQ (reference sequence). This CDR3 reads CASSLWSAANNEQFF. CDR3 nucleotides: TGTGCCAGCAGCTTATGGTCTGCGGCTAACAATGAGCAGTTCTTC.

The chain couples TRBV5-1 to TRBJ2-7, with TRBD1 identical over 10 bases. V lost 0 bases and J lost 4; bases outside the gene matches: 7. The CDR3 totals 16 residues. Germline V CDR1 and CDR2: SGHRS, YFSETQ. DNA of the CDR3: TGCGCCAGCAGCTTGGCCAGGGACAGGGGACTTTACGAGCAGTACTTC. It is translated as CASSLARDRGLYEQYF.

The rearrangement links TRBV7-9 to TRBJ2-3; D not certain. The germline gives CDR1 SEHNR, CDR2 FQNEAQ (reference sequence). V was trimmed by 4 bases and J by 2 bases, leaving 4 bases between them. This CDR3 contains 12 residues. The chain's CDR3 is CASSWDTDTQYF. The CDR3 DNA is TGTGCCAGCAGCTGGGACACAGATACGCAGTATTTT.

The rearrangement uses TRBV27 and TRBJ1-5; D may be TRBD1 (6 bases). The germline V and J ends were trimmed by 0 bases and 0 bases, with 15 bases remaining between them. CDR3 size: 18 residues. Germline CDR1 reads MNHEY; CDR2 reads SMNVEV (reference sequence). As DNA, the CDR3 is TGTGCCAGCAGTTTATCCGGGGGCGCAGGGCGTAGCAATCAGCCCCAGCATTTT. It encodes CASSLSGGAGRSNQPQHF.

The CDR3 protein is CASSQGVFTEAFF. As DNA, the CDR3 is TGTGCCAGCAGTCAGGGGGTTTTCACTGAAGCTTTCTTT. This rearrangement joins TRBV27 to TRBJ1-1; 7 bases line up with TRBD1. Germline-derived CDR1 and CDR2 are MNHEY and SMNVEV (reference sequence). This CDR3 has 13 residues. Trimming at V came to 5 bases and at J to 4 bases, leaving 4 bases not matched to a gene.

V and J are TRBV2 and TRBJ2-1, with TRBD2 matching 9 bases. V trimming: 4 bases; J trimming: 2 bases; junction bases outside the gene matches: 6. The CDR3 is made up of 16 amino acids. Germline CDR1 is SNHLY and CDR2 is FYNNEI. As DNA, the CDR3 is TGTGCCAGCAGTGCTCAGGCGGGAGGGACCTACAATGAGCAGTTCTTC. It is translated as CASSAQAGGTYNEQFF.

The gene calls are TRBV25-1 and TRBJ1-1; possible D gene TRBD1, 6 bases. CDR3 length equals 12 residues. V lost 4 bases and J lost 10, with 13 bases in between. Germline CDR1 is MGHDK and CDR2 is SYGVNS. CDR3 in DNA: TGTGCCAGCAGTGCCACTGGGGGCGTAGCTTTCTTT. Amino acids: CASSATGGVAFF.

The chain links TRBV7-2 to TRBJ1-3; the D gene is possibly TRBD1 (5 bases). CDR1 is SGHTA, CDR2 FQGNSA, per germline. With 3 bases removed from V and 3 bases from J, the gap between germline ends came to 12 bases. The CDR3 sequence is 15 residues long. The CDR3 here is CASSFNGAGGNTIYF. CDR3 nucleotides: TGTGCCAGCAGCTTCAACGGGGCAGGTGGAAACACCATATATTTT. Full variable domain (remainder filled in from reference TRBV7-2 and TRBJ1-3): GAGVSQSPSNKVTEKGKDVELRCDPISGHTALYWYRQSLGQGLEFLIYFQGNSAPDKSGLPSDRFSAERTGGSVSTLTIQRTQQEDSAVYLCASSFNGAGGNTIYFGEGSWLTVV.

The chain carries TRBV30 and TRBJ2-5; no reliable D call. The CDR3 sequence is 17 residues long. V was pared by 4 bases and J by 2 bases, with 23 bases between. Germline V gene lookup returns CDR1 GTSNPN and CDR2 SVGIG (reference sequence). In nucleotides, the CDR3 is TGTGCCTGGAATAGTCCAGGAGCCCAGACGGTACAAGAGACCCAGTACTTC. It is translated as CAWNSPGAQTVQETQYF.